The 12 T cell receptor beta chains presented below share a single source sample, sequenced in a study of post-analysis software for immune sequencing data. Notes on the study in general: Five TRBV segments occurring more often in patients than controls included TRBV5-6, TRBV5-1 and TRBV20-1.

No antigens are known for them. Incorporated into the TCR beta cDNA libraries were unique molecular identifiers, which served to reduce PCR and sequencing biases. One entry per CDR3 protein results from TCRdb running MiXCR on the PCR reads. The sample yields hundreds of thousands of distinct CDR3 sequences, about 60% seen once. Sequences were obtained from blood. All receptors come from a girl aged 2-10 years with multiple sclerosis.

The chain links TRBV29-1 to TRBJ2-3; D not resolved. Germline V gene data show CDR1 as SQVTM and CDR2 as ANQGSEA. Trimming removed 3 bases at V and 2 bases at J, with 18 bases between. The length of the CDR3 is 16 residues. CDR3 DNA sequence: TGCAGCGTTGAGGTAATGGGGAACAGTACCACAGATACGCAGTATTTT. Protein product: CSVEVMGNSTTDTQYF.

This chain links TRBV4-3 with TRBJ1-1; tentative D call: TRBD1 (5 bases). Trimming pared 0 bases from V and 1 base from J, leaving 12 bases between. Germline V gene sequence: CDR1 LGHNA, CDR2 YSLEER. The CDR3 is made up of 16 amino acids. The CDR3 is CASSQDSEGTNTEAFF. In nucleotides, the CDR3 is TGCGCCAGCAGCCAAGATAGCGAGGGGACGAACACTGAAGCTTTCTTT.

V gene TRBV12-3 or TRBV12-4 combines with J gene TRBJ2-3; a possible D gene is TRBD2 (6 bases). V lost 6 bases, J lost 4 bases, and 17 bases lay in between. CDR3 length equals 15 residues. CDR3 DNA: TGTGCCAGCAGAATTGGGGGGACGCCGGCAGATACGCAGTATTTT. This codes for CASRIGGTPADTQYF.

A single count supports this clonotype. This chain uses TRBV29-1 with TRBJ2-4; 8 nucleotides align to TRBD1. This CDR3 region has 15 residues. With 3 bases clipped from V and 0 bases from J, the junction kept 4 bases outside the gene matches. The germline gives CDR1 SQVTM, CDR2 ANQGSEA. The CDR3 DNA is TGCAGCGTTGAGGCTACAGGGGGAGCCAAAAACATTCAGTACTTC. Its translation is CSVEATGGAKNIQYF.

This clonotype was seen more than once but under ten times. The chain carries TRBV12-3 or TRBV12-4 and TRBJ2-1, with D perhaps TRBD2 (6 bases). The V gene lost 1 base and the J gene lost 5 bases, with 9 bases spanning the gap. The CDR3 is 14 amino acids. The CDR3 DNA follows: TGTGCCAGCAGTTTAGTATGGGGGGACAATGAGCAGTTCTTC. Translation: CASSLVWGDNEQFF.

The CDR3, as DNA: TGTGCCAGCAGCTTTTCTCAGGGAGGCTATGGCTACACCTTC. It specifies CASSFSQGGYGYTF. The rearrangement joins TRBV11-2 to TRBJ1-2; D might be TRBD1 (5 bases). Germline V CDR1 and CDR2: SGHAT, FQNNGV. The CDR3 has 14 amino acids. V lost 3 bases to trimming and J lost 4 bases, with 12 bases between them.

The rearrangement joins TRBV6-6 to TRBJ1-4; 7 nucleotides align to TRBD1. Germline CDR1 is MNHNY and CDR2 is SVGAGI (reference sequence). There are 13 residues in the CDR3. Trimming cost V 5 bases and J 8 bases; bases outside gene matches: 5. The CDR3 is CASSGDRAEKLFF. The DNA for the CDR3 is TGTGCCAGCAGTGGCGACAGGGCAGAAAAACTGTTTTTT.

On this clonotype: Sequence at one end of the junction differs from germline and may be a read error. The V gene is TRBV29-1, the J gene TRBJ2-1; 13 nucleotides match TRBD2. Germline loops: CDR1 SQVTM, CDR2 ANQGSEA. CDR3 length: 15 amino acids. CDR3 nucleotides: TGCAGCGCTGAACCGGTAACTAGCGGGAGGGATGAGCAGTTCTTC. This sequence encodes CSAEPVTSGRDEQFF.

V usage is TRBV6-2 or TRBV6-3 and J usage is TRBJ2-4; 8 bases match TRBD1. V was clipped by 11 bases and J by 0 bases; unmatched bases: 3. This CDR3 is 13 amino acids long. Looked up from germline, CDR1 is MNHEY and CDR2 is SVGEGT. The CDR3 sequence: CAATGVAKNIQYF. CDR3 coding DNA: TGTGCCGCGACAGGGGTAGCCAAAAACATTCAGTACTTC.

The chain joins TRBV12-3 or TRBV12-4 to TRBJ1-5; the D gene is possibly TRBD1 (6 bases). The CDR3 contains 14 residues. Trimming removed 6 bases from V and 9 bases from J, with 18 bases in between. In DNA, the CDR3 is TGTGCCAGCAGGGGGGATGGGGGCGGGCTGCCCCAGCATTTT. This sequence encodes CASRGDGGGLPQHF.

A few counts support this clonotype. The chain joins TRBV12-3 or TRBV12-4 to TRBJ1-6; possibly TRBD1 for D (5 bases). The CDR3 contains 15 residues. Trimming took 6 bases from V and 7 from J, leaving 16 bases between them. The CDR3 DNA is TGTGCCAGCAGGAACCGGGACGGGACGAATTCACCCCTCCACTTT. This gives the protein CASRNRDGTNSPLHF.

The chain uses TRBV20-1 and TRBJ1-2; 8 positions agree with TRBD1. V lost 6 bases, J lost 5 bases, and 8 bases stayed unmatched. The CDR3 sequence is 13 residues long. Looked up from germline, CDR1 is DFQATT and CDR2 is SNEGSKA (reference sequence). The CDR3 bases are TGCAGTGCACCGCCGGGACAGGTGTATGGCTACACCTTC. Protein product: CSAPPGQVYGYTF.